This is a list of T cell receptor beta chains from one sample in a study of T cells after posttransplantation cyclophosphamide. This table comes from immunoSEQ multiplex PCR, and its TCRdb copy is limited to in-frame clones, with some not included. The sample has under 10,000 clones; 95% to 98% are singletons. The source material was naive CD4+ T cells sorted from PBMCs. Source of these receptors: a woman between 55 and 75 years old in good health, CMV-negative, and a related stem cell transplant donor. The CDR3 runs from the conserved cysteine through the conserved F or W. D genes are given only for firm matches. For some rows the clone size is stated as once, few or many, or as a class when expanded; others skip it.

v_call	clone_size	j_call	d_call	cdr3_nt	cdr3_aa
TRBV19	NA	TRBJ2-1	TRBD2	TGTGCCAGTAGGCCCCTCATCGGGGGGGACCATGAGCAGTTCTTC	CASRPLIGGDHEQFF
TRBV5-1	NA	TRBJ2-7	TRBD2	TGCGCCAGCAGCTTCGGACTAGCGGGACTCGACTACGAGCAGTACTTC	CASSFGLAGLDYEQYF
TRBV2	NA	TRBJ1-3	TRBD1	TGTGCCAGCACCAGGGGGGCGGGAAACACCATATATTTT	CASTRGAGNTIYF
TRBV30	NA	TRBJ2-3	TRBD2	TGTGCCTGGAGTGTCGGGCTAGCGGGAGCGGTAGATACGCAGTATTTT	CAWSVGLAGAVDTQYF
TRBV6-6	once	TRBJ1-1	TRBD1	TGTGCCAGCAGTCAACTAGACAGGGTATCTGAAGCTTTCTTT	CASSQLDRVSEAFF
TRBV5-1	NA	TRBJ2-7	NA	TGCGCCAGCAGCCACGCAGGTGTGATCTACGAGCAGTACTTC	CASSHAGVIYEQYF
TRBV28	NA	TRBJ2-6	TRBD1	TGTGCCAGCAGTCGACAGGGAAGCTCTGGGGCCAACGTCCTGACTTTC	CASSRQGSSGANVLTF
TRBV9	once	TRBJ2-7	NA	TGTGCCAGCAGCGTAGGGCCTGGCGGGTCCCTCTACGAGCAGTACTTC	CASSVGPGGSLYEQYF
TRBV30	NA	TRBJ1-2	NA	TGTGCCTGGAGTTTTACAAGTAACTATGGCTACACCTTC	CAWSFTSNYGYTF
TRBV14	NA	TRBJ2-2	NA	TGTGCCAGCAGCCAAGATAGAGGGCCTCAAACGGGGGAGCTGTTTTTT	CASSQDRGPQTGELFF
TRBV7-7	NA	TRBJ1-6	NA	TGTGCTAGCAGCCACTCCGGGGCCGGGAGTTCACCCCTCCACTTT	CASSHSGAGSSPLHF
TRBV5-1	NA	TRBJ2-1	TRBD2	TGCGCCAGCAGCTTGGGTAGCGGGGGGCCCTTCTCCAATGAGCAGTTCTTC	CASSLGSGGPFSNEQFF
TRBV2	NA	TRBJ1-2	NA	TGTGCCAGCAGGCAGGTCCAACATGGCTACACCTTC	CASRQVQHGYTF
TRBV29-1	NA	TRBJ2-1	NA	TGCAGCGTTGTCCAGGGGATAGGGGAGCAGTTCTTC	CSVVQGIGEQFF
TRBV28	NA	TRBJ2-1	TRBD2	TGTGCCAGCAGTCGGCTTAGCGGGAGGGTAGACAATGAGCAGTTCTTC	CASSRLSGRVDNEQFF
TRBV29-1	NA	TRBJ2-7	NA	TGCAGCGTTGGGAGCTCCTACGAGCAGTACTTC	CSVGSSYEQYF
TRBV5-6	NA	TRBJ2-1	TRBD1	TGTGCCAGCAGCTCGGGACAGGGGAGAGGTGAGCAGTTCTTC	CASSSGQGRGEQFF
TRBV25-1	NA	TRBJ1-4	TRBD1	TGTGCCAGCAGTGACTGGGACAGGGGGCTATCTAATGAAAAACTGTTTTTT	CASSDWDRGLSNEKLFF
TRBV28	NA	TRBJ2-1	NA	TGTGCCAGCAGATCATCCCCCGGGGTCGGCAATGAGCAGTTCTTC	CASRSSPGVGNEQFF
TRBV11-3	NA	TRBJ2-7	TRBD1	TGTGCCAGCAGCTTACTCGGGACAGGCTCCTACGAGCAGTACTTC	CASSLLGTGSYEQYF
TRBV28	NA	TRBJ1-5	NA	TGTGCCAGCAGTTTGGCGGAATATAGCAATCAGCCCCAGCATTTT	CASSLAEYSNQPQHF
TRBV6-5	NA	TRBJ2-5	NA	TGTGCCAGCAGTTCATTGCGGGGTTACCAAGAGACCCAGTACTTC	CASSSLRGYQETQYF
TRBV7-6	NA	TRBJ1-4	TRBD1	TGTGCCAGCAGCATCGACAGGGTGAATGAAAAACTGTTTTTT	CASSIDRVNEKLFF
TRBV15	NA	TRBJ1-5	TRBD1	TGTGCCACCAGCAGAGATCCCGGGACAGGTTATCAGCCCCAGCATTTT	CATSRDPGTGYQPQHF
TRBV2	NA	TRBJ1-5	NA	TGTGCCAGCACCCCGGACAGTAATAGCAATCAGCCCCAGCATTTT	CASTPDSNSNQPQHF
TRBV19	NA	TRBJ2-3	NA	TGTGCCAGTAGTATAGTCGGGCAGGGGATGCGGCCAGATACGCAGTATTTT	CASSIVGQGMRPDTQYF
TRBV5-4	NA	TRBJ2-3	TRBD1	TGTGCCAGCAGCTTGGCGGCAGGGGGCGCGGATACGCAGTATTTT	CASSLAAGGADTQYF
TRBV9	NA	TRBJ1-5	TRBD1	TGTGCCAGCAGTCAGGGGGCAGGGGGCAATCAGCCCCAGCATTTT	CASSQGAGGNQPQHF
TRBV27	once	TRBJ2-2	TRBD1	TGTGCCAGCAGTTTACTGGGACAGGGAAACACCGGGGAGCTGTTTTTT	CASSLLGQGNTGELFF
TRBV9	NA	TRBJ1-1	NA	TGTGCCAGCAGCCCTCGGGGGGGGAGTGTCGGGCCTGAAGCTTTCTTT	CASSPRGGSVGPEAFF
TRBV12-5	NA	TRBJ2-1	TRBD2	TGTGCTAGTGGTTTGGTTACTAGCGGGAGGGCTTACAATGAGCAGTTCTTC	CASGLVTSGRAYNEQFF
TRBV19	NA	TRBJ2-1	TRBD2	TGTGCCAGTAGTATAGCCCTAGCGGGGATCAATGAGCAGTTCTTC	CASSIALAGINEQFF
TRBV5-6	NA	TRBJ2-1	TRBD2	TGTGCCAGCAGCTTGGCTGTCAGGGGGCGACTAGCGGGACTCAATGAGCAGTTCTTC	CASSLAVRGRLAGLNEQFF
TRBV19	once	TRBJ1-1	NA	TGTGCCAGTAATCAGGTACACCAGAACACTGAAGCTTTCTTT	CASNQVHQNTEAFF
TRBV19	NA	TRBJ2-2	NA	TGTGCCAGTAGTACAGGGGTCCCCGGGGAGCTGTTTTTT	CASSTGVPGELFF
TRBV7-3	NA	TRBJ2-1	TRBD2	TGTGCCAGCAGCCGCGAGGGACTAGAGGAATCGAATGAGCAGTTCTTC	CASSREGLEESNEQFF
TRBV10-3	NA	TRBJ1-3	NA	TGTGCCATCGGTAGTAGGGGGACTGGAAACACCATATATTTT	CAIGSRGTGNTIYF
TRBV19	NA	TRBJ1-2	NA	TGTGCCAGTAGTATAGATCTATGGGACAACCCAAGCTATGGCTACACCTTC	CASSIDLWDNPSYGYTF
TRBV14	NA	TRBJ2-2	TRBD2	TGTGCCAGCAGCTCCCGACTAGCGGGAGGCTCTAACACCGGGGAGCTGTTTTTT	CASSSRLAGGSNTGELFF
TRBV7-9	NA	TRBJ2-5	TRBD1	TGTGCCAGCAGCTTTCGGACAGGGCAGGAGACCCAGTACTTC	CASSFRTGQETQYF
TRBV28	NA	TRBJ1-4	NA	TGTGCCACCGGACCGGGGAAACTGTTTTTT	CATGPGKLFF
TRBV10-3	NA	TRBJ1-5	NA	TGTGCCATCAGTGAGACAGGAGATAATCAGCCCCAGCATTTT	CAISETGDNQPQHF
TRBV7-2	NA	TRBJ1-4	NA	TGTGCCAGCAGCTTAGTAGGGGGAGAAAAACTGTTTTTT	CASSLVGGEKLFF
TRBV7-2	NA	TRBJ2-2	NA	TGTGCCAGCAGCTTACTACTAGGGAATACCGGGGAGCTGTTTTTT	CASSLLLGNTGELFF
TRBV5-6	NA	TRBJ2-1	TRBD2	TGTGCCAGCAGCCTACGAGGGGGGACTAGCGGGGTAAATGAGCAGTTCTTC	CASSLRGGTSGVNEQFF
TRBV6-6	NA	TRBJ2-5	NA	TGTGCCAGCAGTTACTCGAGGGTCCGGGAGACCCAGTACTTC	CASSYSRVRETQYF
TRBV4-2	once	TRBJ2-7	NA	TGTGCCAGCAGCCGAACGGACTCTTACGAGCAGTACTTC	CASSRTDSYEQYF
TRBV30	NA	TRBJ2-7	TRBD2	TGTGCCTGGAGTGGCCCCCGGACTAGCCCCACCTACGAGCAGTACTTC	CAWSGPRTSPTYEQYF
TRBV19	NA	TRBJ2-2	NA	TGTGCCAGTAGTATAGACCGCCGCGGGGAGCTGTTTTTT	CASSIDRRGELFF
TRBV19	NA	TRBJ2-5	NA	TGTGCCAGTAGTATGAGAGGGAAAGAGACCCAGTACTTC	CASSMRGKETQYF
TRBV10-1	NA	TRBJ1-5	NA	TGCGCCAGTGTCTTAACGGGGATGGGAAATCAGCCCCAGCATTTT	CASVLTGMGNQPQHF